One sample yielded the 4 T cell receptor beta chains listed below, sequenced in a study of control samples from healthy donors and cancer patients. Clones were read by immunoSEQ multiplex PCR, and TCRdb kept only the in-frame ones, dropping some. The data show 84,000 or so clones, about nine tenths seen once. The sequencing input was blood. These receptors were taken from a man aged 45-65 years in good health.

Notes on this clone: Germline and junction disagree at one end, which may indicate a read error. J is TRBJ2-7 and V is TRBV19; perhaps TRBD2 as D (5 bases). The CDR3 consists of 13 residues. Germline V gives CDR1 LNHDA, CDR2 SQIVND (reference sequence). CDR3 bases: TGTGCCAGCAGTAGTGGACTCCCCTACGAGCAGTACTTC. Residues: CASSSGLPYEQYF.

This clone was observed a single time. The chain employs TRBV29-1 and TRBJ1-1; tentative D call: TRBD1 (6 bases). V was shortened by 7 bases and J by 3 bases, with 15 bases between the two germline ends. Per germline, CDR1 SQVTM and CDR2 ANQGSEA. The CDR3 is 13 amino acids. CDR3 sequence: CSGTRDTYTEAFF. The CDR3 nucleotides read TGCAGCGGGACTCGGGACACTTACACTGAAGCTTTCTTT.

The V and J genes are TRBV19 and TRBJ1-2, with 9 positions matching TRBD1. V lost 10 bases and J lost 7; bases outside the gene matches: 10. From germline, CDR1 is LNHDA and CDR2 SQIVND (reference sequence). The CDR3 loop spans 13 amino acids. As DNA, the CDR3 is TGTGCCATTAGCCCTACAGGGGGCGGTGGCTACACCTTC. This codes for CAISPTGGGGYTF.

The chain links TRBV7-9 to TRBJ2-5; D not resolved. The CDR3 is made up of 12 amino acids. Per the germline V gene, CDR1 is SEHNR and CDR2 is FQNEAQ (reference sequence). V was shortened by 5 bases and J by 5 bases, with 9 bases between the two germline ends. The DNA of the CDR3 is TGTGCCAGCAGCCTTGGACGGGAGACCCAGTACTTC. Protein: CASSLGRETQYF.